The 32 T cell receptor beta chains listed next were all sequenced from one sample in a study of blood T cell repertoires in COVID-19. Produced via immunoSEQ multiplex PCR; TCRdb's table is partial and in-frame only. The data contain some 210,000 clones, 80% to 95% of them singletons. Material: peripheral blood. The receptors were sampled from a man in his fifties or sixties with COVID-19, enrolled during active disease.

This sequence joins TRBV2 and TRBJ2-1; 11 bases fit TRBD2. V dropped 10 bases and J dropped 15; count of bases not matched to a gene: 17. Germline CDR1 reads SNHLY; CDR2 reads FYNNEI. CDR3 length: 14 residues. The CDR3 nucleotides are TGTGCCACCGGGACTAGCGGATCTAGATCCCTCCGGTTCTTC. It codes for CATGTSGSRSLRFF.

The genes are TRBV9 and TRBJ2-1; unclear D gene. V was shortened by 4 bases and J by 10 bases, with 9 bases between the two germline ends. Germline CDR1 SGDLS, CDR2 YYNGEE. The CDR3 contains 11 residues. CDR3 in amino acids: CASSNYREQFF. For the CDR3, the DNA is TGTGCCAGCAGCAACTATCGAGAGCAGTTCTTC.

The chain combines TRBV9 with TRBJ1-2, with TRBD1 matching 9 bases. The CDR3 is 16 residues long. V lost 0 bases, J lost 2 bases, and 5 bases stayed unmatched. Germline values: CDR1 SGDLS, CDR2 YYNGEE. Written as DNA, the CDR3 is TGTGCCAGCAGCGTAGAAGGGACAGGGCTCAACTATGGCTACACCTTC. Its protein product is CASSVEGTGLNYGYTF.

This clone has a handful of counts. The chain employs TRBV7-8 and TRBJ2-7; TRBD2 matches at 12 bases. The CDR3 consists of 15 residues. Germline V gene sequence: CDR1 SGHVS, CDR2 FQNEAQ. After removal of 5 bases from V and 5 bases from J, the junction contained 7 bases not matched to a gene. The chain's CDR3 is CASSPGLAGTHEQYF. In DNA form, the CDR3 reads TGTGCCAGCAGCCCCGGACTAGCGGGGACGCACGAGCAGTACTTC.

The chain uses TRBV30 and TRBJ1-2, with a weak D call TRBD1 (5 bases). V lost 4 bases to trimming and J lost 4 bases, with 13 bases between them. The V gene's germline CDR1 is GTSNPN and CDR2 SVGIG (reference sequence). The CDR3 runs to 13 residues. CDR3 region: CAWTREQAYGYTF. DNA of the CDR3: TGTGCCTGGACCCGAGAACAGGCCTATGGCTACACCTTC.

The CDR3 spells CASSQDSGLPLETQYF. The CDR3 nucleotides read TGCGCCAGCAGCCAAGATTCCGGACTCCCGTTGGAGACCCAGTACTTC. This chain uses TRBV4-1 with TRBJ2-5; tentative D call: TRBD2 (5 bases). Trimming shortened V by 0 bases and J by 5 bases, and 16 bases separated the two germline ends. The germline gives CDR1 MGHRA, CDR2 YSYEKL. The length of the CDR3 is 16 residues.

CDR3 DNA sequence: TGTGCCTGGAGTGTACGGGGTAACGGGGGTCAGCCCCAGCATTTT. Protein sequence: CAWSVRGNGGQPQHF. The chain combines TRBV30 with TRBJ1-5; D perhaps matches TRBD1 (5 bases). The CDR3 totals 15 residues. With 0 bases removed from V and 6 bases from J, the gap between germline ends came to 15 bases. Germline CDR1 is GTSNPN and CDR2 is SVGIG (reference sequence).

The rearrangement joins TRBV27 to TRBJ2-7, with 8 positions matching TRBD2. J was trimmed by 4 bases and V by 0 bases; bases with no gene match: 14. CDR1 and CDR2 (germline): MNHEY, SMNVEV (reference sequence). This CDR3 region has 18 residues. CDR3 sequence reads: CASSLSAPFGRATYEQYF. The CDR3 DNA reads TGTGCCAGCAGTTTATCGGCCCCTTTCGGGAGGGCCACGTACGAGCAGTACTTC.

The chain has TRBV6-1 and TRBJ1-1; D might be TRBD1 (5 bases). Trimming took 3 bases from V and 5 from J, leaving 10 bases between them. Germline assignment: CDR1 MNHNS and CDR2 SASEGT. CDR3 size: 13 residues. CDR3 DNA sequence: TGTGCCAGCAGTGATAGGCAGGGTACTGAAGCTTTCTTT. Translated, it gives CASSDRQGTEAFF.

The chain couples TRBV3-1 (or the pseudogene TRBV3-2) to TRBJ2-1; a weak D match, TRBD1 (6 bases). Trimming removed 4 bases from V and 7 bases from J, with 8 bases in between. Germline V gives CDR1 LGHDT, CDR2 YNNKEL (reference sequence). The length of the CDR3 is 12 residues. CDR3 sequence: CASSLRGNEQFF. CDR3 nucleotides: TGTGCCAGCAGCCTCAGGGGAAATGAGCAGTTCTTC.

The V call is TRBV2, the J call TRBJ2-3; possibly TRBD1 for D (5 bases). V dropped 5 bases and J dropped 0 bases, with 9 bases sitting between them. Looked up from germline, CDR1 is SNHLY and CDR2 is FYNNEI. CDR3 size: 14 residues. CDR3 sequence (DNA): TGTGCCAGCAGTAGTAGACAGAGCACAGATACGCAGTATTTT. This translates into CASSSRQSTDTQYF.

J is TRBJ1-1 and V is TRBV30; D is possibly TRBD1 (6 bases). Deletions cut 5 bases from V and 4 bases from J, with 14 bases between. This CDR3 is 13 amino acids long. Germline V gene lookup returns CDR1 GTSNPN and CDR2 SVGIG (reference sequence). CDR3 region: CAWGGLGGTEAFF. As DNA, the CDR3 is TGTGCCTGGGGGGGCCTGGGGGGCACTGAAGCTTTCTTT.

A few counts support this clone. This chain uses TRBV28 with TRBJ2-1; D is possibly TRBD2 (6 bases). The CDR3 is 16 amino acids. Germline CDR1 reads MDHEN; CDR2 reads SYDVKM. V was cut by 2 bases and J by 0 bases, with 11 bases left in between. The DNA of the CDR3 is TGTGCCAGCAGTTTAGGGCTAGCGAACTCCTACAATGAGCAGTTCTTC. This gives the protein CASSLGLANSYNEQFF.

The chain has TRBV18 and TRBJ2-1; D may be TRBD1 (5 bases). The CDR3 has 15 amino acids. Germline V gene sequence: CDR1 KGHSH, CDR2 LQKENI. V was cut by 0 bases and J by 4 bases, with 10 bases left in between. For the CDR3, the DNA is TGTGCCAGCTCACCACCAGGGGTCAGGTACAATGAGCAGTTCTTC. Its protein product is CASSPPGVRYNEQFF.

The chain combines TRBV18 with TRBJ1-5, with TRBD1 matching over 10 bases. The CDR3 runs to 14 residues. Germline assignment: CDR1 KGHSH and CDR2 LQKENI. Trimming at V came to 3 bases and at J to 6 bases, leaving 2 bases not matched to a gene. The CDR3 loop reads CASSPTGGTQPQHF. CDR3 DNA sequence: TGTGCCAGCTCACCGACAGGGGGCACTCAGCCCCAGCATTTT.

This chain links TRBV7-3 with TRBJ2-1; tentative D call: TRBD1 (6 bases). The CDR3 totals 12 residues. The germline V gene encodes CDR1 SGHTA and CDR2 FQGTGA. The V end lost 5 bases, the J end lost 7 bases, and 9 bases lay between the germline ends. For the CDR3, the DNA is TGTGCCAGCAGCCCTGACAGGAATGAGCAGTTCTTC. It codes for CASSPDRNEQFF.

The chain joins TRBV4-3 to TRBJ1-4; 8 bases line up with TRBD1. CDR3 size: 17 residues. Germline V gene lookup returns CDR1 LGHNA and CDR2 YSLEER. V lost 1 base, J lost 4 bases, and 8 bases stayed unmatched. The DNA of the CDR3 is TGCGCCAGCAGCCAAGTATTAGGACAGGGAGTTAATGAAAAACTGTTTTTT. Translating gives CASSQVLGQGVNEKLFF.

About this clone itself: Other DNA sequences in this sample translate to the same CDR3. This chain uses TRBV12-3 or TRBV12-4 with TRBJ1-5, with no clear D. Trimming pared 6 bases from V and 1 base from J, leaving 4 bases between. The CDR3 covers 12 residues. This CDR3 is CASSRSNQPQHF. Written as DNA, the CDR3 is TGTGCCAGCAGCCGGAGCAATCAGCCCCAGCATTTT.

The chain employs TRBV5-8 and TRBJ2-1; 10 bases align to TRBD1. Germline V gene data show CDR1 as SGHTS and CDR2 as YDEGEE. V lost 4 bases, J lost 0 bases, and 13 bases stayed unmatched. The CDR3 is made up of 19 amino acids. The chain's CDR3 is CASSARAGQGKHSYNEQFF. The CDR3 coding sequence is TGTGCCAGCAGCGCGCGAGCGGGACAGGGGAAACACTCCTACAATGAGCAGTTCTTC. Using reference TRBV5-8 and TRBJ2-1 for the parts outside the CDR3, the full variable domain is EAGVTQSPTHLIKTRGQQATLRCSPISGHTSVYWYQQALGLGLQFLLWYDEGEERNRGNFPPRFSGRQFPNYSSELNVNALELEDSALYLCASSARAGQGKHSYNEQFFGPGTRLTVL.

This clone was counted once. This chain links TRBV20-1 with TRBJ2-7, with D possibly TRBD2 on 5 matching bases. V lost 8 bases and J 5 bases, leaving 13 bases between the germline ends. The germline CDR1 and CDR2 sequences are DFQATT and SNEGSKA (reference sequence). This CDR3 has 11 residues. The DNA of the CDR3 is TGCAGTTCCCTGCGGGTCAACGAGCAGTACTTC. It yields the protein CSSLRVNEQYF.

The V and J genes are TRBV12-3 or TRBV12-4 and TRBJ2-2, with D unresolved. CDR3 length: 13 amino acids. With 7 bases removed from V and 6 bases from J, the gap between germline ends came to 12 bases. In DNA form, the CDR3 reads TGTGCCAGCACCATGAGGTTGGCCGGGGAGCTGTTTTTT. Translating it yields CASTMRLAGELFF.

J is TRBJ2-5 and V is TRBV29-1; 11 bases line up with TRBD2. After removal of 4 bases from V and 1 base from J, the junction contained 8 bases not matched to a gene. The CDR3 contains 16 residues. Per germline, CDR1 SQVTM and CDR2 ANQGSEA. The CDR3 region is CSVVGLAGKGQETQYF. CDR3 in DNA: TGCAGCGTTGTTGGACTAGCGGGTAAAGGCCAAGAGACCCAGTACTTC.

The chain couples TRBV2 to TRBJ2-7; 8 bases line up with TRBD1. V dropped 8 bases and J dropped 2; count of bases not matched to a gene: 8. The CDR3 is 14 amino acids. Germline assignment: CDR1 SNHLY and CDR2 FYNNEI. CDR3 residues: CASFPGQAAYEQYF. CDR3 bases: TGTGCCAGCTTTCCGGGACAGGCCGCCTACGAGCAGTACTTC.

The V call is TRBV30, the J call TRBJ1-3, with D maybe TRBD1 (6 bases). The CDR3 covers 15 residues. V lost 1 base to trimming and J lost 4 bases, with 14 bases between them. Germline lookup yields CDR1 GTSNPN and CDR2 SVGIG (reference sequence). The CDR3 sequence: CAWSAGGPEGNTIYF. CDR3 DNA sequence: TGTGCCTGGAGTGCCGGGGGGCCTGAAGGAAACACCATATATTTT. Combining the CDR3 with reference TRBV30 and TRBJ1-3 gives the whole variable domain SQTIHQWPATLVQPVGSPLSLECTVEGTSNPNLYWYRQAAGRGLQLLFYSVGIGQISSEVPQNLSASRPQDRQFILSSKKLLLSDSGFYLCAWSAGGPEGNTIYFGEGSWLTVV.

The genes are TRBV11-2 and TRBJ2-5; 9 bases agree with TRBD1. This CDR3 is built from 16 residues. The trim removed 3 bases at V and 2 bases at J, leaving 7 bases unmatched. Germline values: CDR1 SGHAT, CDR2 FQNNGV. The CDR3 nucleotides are TGTGCCAGCAGCTTGGGGACAGGGAATACTCAAGAGACCCAGTACTTC. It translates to CASSLGTGNTQETQYF.

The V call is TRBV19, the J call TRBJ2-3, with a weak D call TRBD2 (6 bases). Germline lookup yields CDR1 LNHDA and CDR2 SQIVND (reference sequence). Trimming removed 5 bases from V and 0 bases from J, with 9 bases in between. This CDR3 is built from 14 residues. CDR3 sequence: CASSQAGSTDTQYF. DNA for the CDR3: TGTGCCAGTAGTCAGGCGGGGAGCACAGATACGCAGTATTTT.

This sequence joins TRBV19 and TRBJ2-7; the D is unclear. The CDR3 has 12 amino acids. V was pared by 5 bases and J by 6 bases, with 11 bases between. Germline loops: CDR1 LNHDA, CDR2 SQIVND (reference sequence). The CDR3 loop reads CASSLKSGEQYF. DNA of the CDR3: TGTGCCAGTAGTCTTAAGTCGGGCGAGCAGTACTTC.

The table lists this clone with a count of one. The chain's CDR3 is CASIHRDRGTYEQYF. For the CDR3, the DNA is TGTGCCAGCATTCATCGGGACAGGGGAACCTACGAGCAGTACTTC. V and J are TRBV28 and TRBJ2-7; 10 bases map to TRBD1. Trimming removed 7 bases from V and 2 bases from J; junction bases left unmatched: 8. The CDR3 contains 15 residues. Germline CDR1 MDHEN, CDR2 SYDVKM.

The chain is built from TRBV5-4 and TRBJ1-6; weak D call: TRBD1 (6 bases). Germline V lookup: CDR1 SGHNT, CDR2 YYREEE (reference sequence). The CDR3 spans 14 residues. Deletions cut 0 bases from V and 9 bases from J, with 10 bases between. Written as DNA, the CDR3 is TGTGCCAGCAGCTTGGGGCAGGGGCTTTCACCCCTCCACTTT. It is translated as CASSLGQGLSPLHF.

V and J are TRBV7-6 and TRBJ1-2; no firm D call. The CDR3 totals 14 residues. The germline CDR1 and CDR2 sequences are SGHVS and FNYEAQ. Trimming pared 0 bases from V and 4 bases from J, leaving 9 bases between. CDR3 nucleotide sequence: TGTGCCAGCAGCTTAGCCTCAGGTGGCTATGGCTACACCTTC. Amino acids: CASSLASGGYGYTF.

The DNA for the CDR3 is TGTGCCAGCAGCCCTTGGACTGGAGCGGGGGCCAACGTCCTGACTTTC. It translates to CASSPWTGAGANVLTF. The chain carries TRBV7-9 and TRBJ2-6, with D possibly TRBD2 on 5 matching bases. This CDR3 comprises 16 residues. Looked up from germline, CDR1 is SEHNR and CDR2 is FQNEAQ (reference sequence). V was clipped by 5 bases and J by 4 bases, with 15 bases between them.

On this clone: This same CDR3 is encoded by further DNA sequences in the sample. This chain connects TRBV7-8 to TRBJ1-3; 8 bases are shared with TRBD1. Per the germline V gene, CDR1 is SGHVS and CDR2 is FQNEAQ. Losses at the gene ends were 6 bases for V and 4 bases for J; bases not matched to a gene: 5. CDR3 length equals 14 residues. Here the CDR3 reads CASSLSGGGNTIYF. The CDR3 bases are TGTGCCAGCAGTCTTTCAGGGGGCGGAAACACCATATATTTT.